Listed here are 26 T cell receptor beta chains from one sample, sequenced in a study of blood T cell repertoires in COVID-19 (dated by TCRdb to between 2020 and 2021). To prepare the library, the immunoSEQ multiplex PCR assay was applied. Here the immuneACCESS table is served through TCRdb, limited to in-frame sequences with V and J called. Missing clones are a known gap in these copies; in checked studies unresolved V genes cover under half, and the rest lacks a known reason. The sample data list about 65,000 clones, and 81% of these were observed just once. The ten largest clones capture about 15% of the sample. Material for sequencing was peripheral blood. These receptors were collected from a man older than 75 with acute or convalescent COVID-19.

The chain couples TRBV3-1 (or the pseudogene TRBV3-2) to TRBJ2-1; 14 bases are a match to TRBD2. This CDR3 spans 17 amino acids. Germline-derived CDR1 and CDR2 are LGHDT and YNNKEL (reference sequence). Trimming removed 1 base from V and 7 bases from J; junction bases left unmatched: 6. DNA for the CDR3: TGTGCCAGCAGCCAAGGACTAGCGGGGGGGCCGGGGAATGAGCAGTTCTTC. This gives the protein CASSQGLAGGPGNEQFF.

This clone was found a few times. The CDR3 region has the DNA TGTGCCAGCAGTTTATGGGGCAGTCCAAGGGGTTCACCCCTCCACTTT. Amino acids: CASSLWGSPRGSPLHF. The chain combines TRBV28 with TRBJ1-6, with a weak D call TRBD1 (5 bases). The germline V and J ends were trimmed by 0 bases and 9 bases, with 15 bases remaining between them. There are 16 residues in the CDR3. The germline gives CDR1 MDHEN, CDR2 SYDVKM. Based on the CDR3 plus reference TRBV28 and TRBJ1-6, the full variable domain is DVKVTQSSRYLVKRTGEKVFLECVQDMDHENMFWYRQDPGLGLRLIYFSYDVKMKEKGDIPEGYSVSREKKERFSLILESASTNQTSMYLCASSLWGSPRGSPLHFGNGTRLTVT.

In this sample, this clone turned up a few times. The V gene is TRBV2, the J gene TRBJ2-2, with 8 bases that match TRBD2. This CDR3 has 15 residues. V lost 0 bases, J lost 6 bases, and 3 bases stayed unmatched. CDR1 and CDR2 (germline): SNHLY, FYNNEI. CDR3 region: CASSEAAGGAGELFF. The CDR3 DNA reads TGTGCCAGCAGTGAAGCGGCGGGGGGAGCCGGGGAGCTGTTTTTT.

The V call is TRBV29-1, the J call TRBJ2-3; D not resolved. The CDR3 is made up of 14 amino acids. V gave up 6 bases and J gave up 2 bases, with 15 bases separating them. CDR1 is SQVTM, CDR2 ANQGSEA, per germline. The CDR3 protein is CSVTQNSHTDTQYF. The CDR3 DNA reads TGCAGCGTAACCCAGAACAGCCACACAGATACGCAGTATTTT.

This sequence joins TRBV3-1 (or the pseudogene TRBV3-2) and TRBJ2-7; D is undetermined. Germline V gene lookup returns CDR1 LGHDT and CDR2 YNNKEL (reference sequence). The CDR3 has 14 residues. V lost 1 base, J lost 6 bases, and 13 bases lay in between. The CDR3 reads CASSQGVGGSEQYF. CDR3 in DNA: TGTGCCAGCAGCCAAGGGGTTGGCGGCTCCGAGCAGTACTTC.

The rearrangement uses TRBV30 and TRBJ1-6, with 8 bases identical to TRBD1. V trimming: 1 base; J trimming: 8 bases; junction bases outside the gene matches: 1. The CDR3 is 13 amino acids. From germline, CDR1 is GTSNPN and CDR2 SVGIG (reference sequence). Here the CDR3 DNA reads TGTGCCTGGAGTGAACAGGGGGATTCACCCCTCCACTTT. Its protein is CAWSEQGDSPLHF.

This sequence joins TRBV5-1 and TRBJ1-4; TRBD1 might be the D (6 bases). CDR1 and CDR2 (germline): SGHRS, YFSETQ. This CDR3 contains 15 residues. The ends were cut back, 5 bases at V and 3 bases at J, with 14 bases in the middle. The CDR3 nucleotides read TGCGCCAGCAGGCCTCAGGGGTTGCCTAATGAAAAACTGTTTTTT. It specifies CASRPQGLPNEKLFF.

This chain connects TRBV5-4 to TRBJ2-1; TRBD2 matches at 10 bases. The germline CDR1 and CDR2 sequences are SGHNT and YYREEE (reference sequence). The CDR3 is 15 amino acids. The trim removed 2 bases at V and 7 bases at J, leaving 6 bases unmatched. The CDR3, as DNA: TGTGCCAGCAGCTTCCCCGGGACTAGCGTGAATGAGCAGTTCTTC. Amino acid sequence: CASSFPGTSVNEQFF.

CDR3: CASLDTGEFYQPQHF. The CDR3 DNA reads as TGCGCCAGCCTGGACACGGGGGAGTTCTACCAGCCCCAGCATTTT. This rearrangement joins TRBV5-1 to TRBJ1-5, with TRBD1 as a possible D gene (5 bases). Trimming took 7 bases from V and 7 from J, leaving 21 bases between them. CDR3 length: 15 residues. The germline V gene has CDR1 SGHRS and CDR2 YFSETQ.

The chain is built from TRBV3-1 (or the pseudogene TRBV3-2) and TRBJ2-2, with TRBD2 matching over 7 bases. The V gene end was trimmed by 8 bases and the J gene end by 5 bases; junction bases not matched to a gene: 8. CDR3 length: 14 residues. Germline V CDR1 and CDR2: LGHDT, YNNKEL (reference sequence). The CDR3 nucleotides read TGTGCCAGCCGTTGGGGGGGAGGAACCGGGGAGCTGTTTTTT. Amino acids: CASRWGGGTGELFF.

This chain links TRBV2 with TRBJ1-2, with D possibly matching TRBD1 (6 bases). Trimming stripped 6 bases from V and 6 bases from J, with 17 bases between. This CDR3 has 14 residues. Per the germline V gene, CDR1 is SNHLY and CDR2 is FYNNEI. The DNA for the CDR3 is TGTGCCAGCAGAGCCCGCACAGGGTTGGATGGCTACACCTTC. As protein: CASRARTGLDGYTF.

The chain uses TRBV2 and TRBJ2-7; 10 bases map to TRBD1. Germline CDR1 is SNHLY and CDR2 is FYNNEI. The CDR3 consists of 14 residues. Unmatched junction bases numbered 5, after V lost 4 bases and J lost 5 bases. Here the CDR3 reads CASSGQGAVNEQYF. CDR3 in DNA: TGTGCCAGCAGTGGACAGGGGGCCGTTAACGAGCAGTACTTC. Filled out from reference TRBV2 and TRBJ2-7, the complete variable domain reads EPEVTQTPSHQVTQMGQEVILRCVPISNHLYFYWYRQILGQKVEFLVSFYNNEISEKSEIFDDQFSVERPDGSNFTLKIRSTKLEDSAMYFCASSGQGAVNEQYFGPGTRLTVT.

This clone came up once. The chain employs TRBV5-8 and TRBJ1-5, with D uncertain. Germline V gene sequence: CDR1 SGHTS, CDR2 YDEGEE. The CDR3 spans 15 residues. Trimming shortened V by 5 bases and J by 0 bases, and 12 bases separated the two germline ends. The DNA of the CDR3 is TGTGCCAGCAGTACCGGAGGGATTAGCAATCAGCCCCAGCATTTT. Protein product: CASSTGGISNQPQHF.

V and J are TRBV30 and TRBJ2-2; 11 nucleotides align to TRBD1. Looked up from germline, CDR1 is GTSNPN and CDR2 is SVGIG (reference sequence). J lost 5 bases, V lost 2 bases, and 10 bases had no gene match. This CDR3 has 17 residues. The CDR3 protein is CAWSFLPGTGGTGELFF. As DNA, the CDR3 is TGTGCCTGGAGTTTCCTTCCCGGGACAGGGGGGACCGGGGAGCTGTTTTTT.

Only a few counts were recorded for this clone. The chain couples TRBV18 to TRBJ1-2, with a possible D match to TRBD1 (6 bases). CDR3 length: 13 amino acids. The V and J ends lost 3 bases and 4 bases respectively, with 9 bases between them. Germline-derived CDR1 and CDR2 are KGHSH and LQKENI. In DNA, the CDR3 is TGTGCCAGCTCACCGGACAGTCTCTATGGCTACACCTTC. Its protein product is CASSPDSLYGYTF.

This clone was observed a few times. The V and J genes are TRBV20-1 and TRBJ1-2, with a possible D match to TRBD1 (6 bases). Germline loops: CDR1 DFQATT, CDR2 SNEGSKA (reference sequence). The CDR3 totals 17 residues. V was trimmed by 3 bases and J by 5 bases, leaving 25 bases between them. The CDR3 here is CSASREGRGPQGYGYTF. The CDR3 DNA reads TGCAGTGCTAGTCGCGAGGGCAGGGGACCGCAGGGGTATGGCTACACCTTC.

V and J are TRBV9 and TRBJ1-3; D not certain. Germline CDR1 reads SGDLS; CDR2 reads YYNGEE. CDR3 length: 15 amino acids. V lost 0 bases and J lost 4, with 11 bases in between. The CDR3 bases are TGTGCCAGCAGCGTAGATGCGGGGTCAGGAAACACCATATATTTT. Translation gives CASSVDAGSGNTIYF.

The V gene is TRBV5-1, the J gene TRBJ2-1; D possibly corresponds to TRBD2 (6 bases). The CDR3 extends over 17 amino acids. Germline V CDR1 and CDR2: SGHRS, YFSETQ. Trimming pared 0 bases from V and 0 bases from J, leaving 13 bases between. The CDR3 DNA sequence: TGCGCCAGCAGCTTGGGCTCCCTCGGGGGCTCCTACAATGAGCAGTTCTTC. Protein product: CASSLGSLGGSYNEQFF.

This chain uses TRBV24-1 with TRBJ2-1; D gene uncertain. The germline V and J ends were trimmed by 2 bases and 4 bases, with 5 bases remaining between them. The CDR3 is 13 residues long. Per germline, CDR1 KGHDR and CDR2 SFDVKD. The CDR3: CATSDSGYNEQFF. CDR3 DNA sequence: TGTGCCACCAGTGATTCAGGTTACAATGAGCAGTTCTTC.

This clone appeared once. The chain carries TRBV3-1 (or the pseudogene TRBV3-2) and TRBJ2-6; TRBD1 matches at 9 bases. Trimming at V came to 4 bases and at J to 4 bases, leaving 11 bases not matched to a gene. CDR1 is LGHDT and CDR2 is YNNKEL in the germline V gene (reference sequence). This CDR3 spans 18 amino acids. The CDR3, as DNA: TGTGCCAGCAGCCCACGGGACAGGGCTCAGTTAGGGGCCAACGTCCTGACTTTC. Its protein is CASSPRDRAQLGANVLTF.

V gene TRBV2 combines with J gene TRBJ2-5; possibly TRBD2 for D (6 bases). Germline CDR1 is SNHLY and CDR2 is FYNNEI. The length of the CDR3 is 13 residues. The germline V and J ends were trimmed by 3 bases and 14 bases, with 19 bases remaining between them. The CDR3 spells CASSEARSGRPYF. The CDR3 DNA reads as TGTGCCAGCAGTGAGGCCAGGAGCGGGCGCCCCTACTTC.

This chain uses TRBV29-1 with TRBJ2-7; unclear D gene. This CDR3 spans 12 amino acids. In germline, CDR1 is SQVTM, CDR2 ANQGSEA. V lost 7 bases and J lost 1, with 11 bases in between. The CDR3 region has the DNA TGCAGCGGGGCCCACAATTCCTACGAGCAGTACTTC. Protein: CSGAHNSYEQYF.

The chain links TRBV19 to TRBJ1-2; D is unresolved. Germline lookup yields CDR1 LNHDA and CDR2 SQIVND (reference sequence). The V end lost 1 base, the J end lost 3 bases, and 3 bases lay between the germline ends. The CDR3 is 12 amino acids. CDR3 in amino acids: CASSIADYGYTF. The CDR3 DNA reads TGTGCCAGTAGTATAGCGGACTATGGCTACACCTTC.

V gene TRBV11-3 combines with J gene TRBJ2-2, with D perhaps matching TRBD2 (5 bases). The CDR3 has 14 amino acids. The germline V gene has CDR1 SGHNT and CDR2 YENEEA. The ends were cut back, 5 bases at V and 5 bases at J, with 12 bases in the middle. The CDR3 DNA reads TGTGCCAGCAGCAGTATGAGAGGGACCGGGGAGCTGTTTTTT. Protein: CASSSMRGTGELFF.

This clone is a singleton in its sample. The chain combines TRBV28 with TRBJ2-5; TRBD2 is a possible D gene (7 bases). The CDR3 covers 14 residues. Germline V gene data show CDR1 as MDHEN and CDR2 as SYDVKM. Trimming left V 3 bases short and J 4 bases short, with 12 bases between. The CDR3 DNA follows: TGTGCCAGCAGTTTTCGCGGGGGCGGAGAGACCCAGTACTTC. Translating it yields CASSFRGGGETQYF. Together with reference TRBV28 and TRBJ2-5, the CDR3 gives the full variable domain: DVKVTQSSRYLVKRTGEKVFLECVQDMDHENMFWYRQDPGLGLRLIYFSYDVKMKEKGDIPEGYSVSREKKERFSLILESASTNQTSMYLCASSFRGGGETQYFGPGTRLLVL.

The chain employs TRBV6-6 and TRBJ2-1, with 8 bases identical to TRBD2. Germline V gene lookup returns CDR1 MNHNY and CDR2 SVGAGI (reference sequence). The junction had 10 bases not matched to a gene; V was cut back by 6 bases and J by 6 bases. The CDR3 totals 15 residues. CDR3 protein: CASRPQRGGRNEQFF. DNA of the CDR3: TGTGCCAGCAGACCTCAACGGGGGGGGCGCAATGAGCAGTTCTTC.